One sample yielded the 20 T cell receptor beta chains listed below, sequenced in a study of glioma-infiltrating T cells after dendritic cell vaccination. The sample's time point: after dendritic cell vaccination, including at tumor progression/relapse. This table comes from immunoSEQ multiplex PCR, and its TCRdb copy is limited to in-frame clones, with some not included. The data hold roughly 56,000 clones, with under 90% observed a single time. Specimen: blood, collected after dendritic cell vaccination. All receptors come from a human donor with glioblastoma.

A word on this clone: The sample contains more than one DNA sequence encoding this CDR3. The rearrangement links TRBV30 to TRBJ2-2; 13 nucleotides line up with TRBD2. Losses at the gene ends were 4 bases for V and 6 bases for J; bases not matched to a gene: 5. Per germline, CDR1 GTSNPN and CDR2 SVGIG (reference sequence). The CDR3 covers 15 residues. The CDR3 DNA reads TGTGCCTGGAAACTAGCGGGGGGGCGGGCCGGGGAGCTGTTTTTT. This gives the protein CAWKLAGGRAGELFF.

This clone was seen only once. V usage is TRBV7-9 and J usage is TRBJ2-5; D is undetermined. V lost 0 bases and J lost 4, with 6 bases in between. Germline CDR1 reads SEHNR; CDR2 reads FQNEAQ (reference sequence). The CDR3 totals 13 residues. CDR3 loop: CASSLAGLETQYF. In DNA form, the CDR3 reads TGTGCCAGCAGCTTAGCGGGCTTAGAGACCCAGTACTTC.

The chain uses TRBV30 and TRBJ1-5; a possible D gene is TRBD1 (5 bases). The CDR3 loop spans 15 amino acids. V dropped 1 base and J dropped 3 bases, with 13 bases sitting between them. The germline gives CDR1 GTSNPN, CDR2 SVGIG (reference sequence). The CDR3 loop reads CAWSGGGSYNQPQHF. The CDR3 DNA sequence: TGTGCCTGGAGTGGGGGGGGATCCTACAATCAGCCCCAGCATTTT. Using reference TRBV30 and TRBJ1-5 for the parts outside the CDR3, the full variable domain is SQTIHQWPATLVQPVGSPLSLECTVEGTSNPNLYWYRQAAGRGLQLLFYSVGIGQISSEVPQNLSASRPQDRQFILSSKKLLLSDSGFYLCAWSGGGSYNQPQHFGDGTRLSIL.

This rearrangement joins TRBV9 to TRBJ2-1, with 7 bases aligning to TRBD1. The junction had 4 bases not matched to a gene; V was cut back by 0 bases and J by 1 base. This CDR3 is built from 16 residues. CDR1 is SGDLS and CDR2 is YYNGEE in the germline V gene. CDR3 DNA sequence: TGTGCCAGCAGCGTAGCAACAGGGGTTTCCTACAATGAGCAGTTCTTC. This codes for CASSVATGVSYNEQFF.

This clone was counted only a few times. The chain uses TRBV11-3 and TRBJ2-3, with 11 bases matching TRBD2. After removal of 5 bases from V and 1 base from J, the junction contained 5 bases not matched to a gene. Germline CDR1 and CDR2: SGHNT and YENEEA. The CDR3 extends over 16 amino acids. Written as DNA, the CDR3 is TGTGCCAGCAGCCGAGGGACTAGCGGACGCACAGATACGCAGTATTTT. Its translation: CASSRGTSGRTDTQYF.

The CDR3 is CASSPSAGQNTEAFF. As DNA, the CDR3 is TGTGCCAGCAGTCCCTCCGCAGGGCAGAACACTGAAGCTTTCTTT. The chain uses TRBV28 and TRBJ1-1, with D possibly matching TRBD1 (5 bases). The CDR3 runs to 15 residues. Trimming left V 5 bases short and J 1 base short, with 14 bases between. CDR1 is MDHEN and CDR2 is SYDVKM in the germline V gene.

The chain combines TRBV11-2 with TRBJ1-5, with D maybe TRBD1 (6 bases). The CDR3 loop spans 14 amino acids. Trimming left V 4 bases short and J 4 bases short, with 11 bases between. Germline V gene lookup returns CDR1 SGHAT and CDR2 FQNNGV. Written as DNA, the CDR3 is TGTGCCAGCAGCTCCTGGACAGATAATCAGCCCCAGCATTTT. Translation gives CASSSWTDNQPQHF.

The chain links TRBV27 to TRBJ2-2; 7 positions agree with TRBD1. Germline loops: CDR1 MNHEY, CDR2 SMNVEV (reference sequence). The junction had 6 bases not matched to a gene; V was cut back by 5 bases and J by 3 bases. The CDR3 has 15 amino acids. In DNA form, the CDR3 reads TGTGCCAGCAGTACAACAGGGGTGTACACCGGGGAGCTGTTTTTT. Translating it yields CASSTTGVYTGELFF.

The V gene is TRBV30, the J gene TRBJ1-6, with D tentatively TRBD1 (6 bases). This CDR3 region has 14 residues. V lost 2 bases and J lost 7, with 12 bases in between. Germline lookup yields CDR1 GTSNPN and CDR2 SVGIG (reference sequence). This chain's CDR3 is CAWSTGTLNSPLHF. DNA for the CDR3: TGTGCCTGGAGTACAGGGACACTGAATTCACCCCTCCACTTT.

This sequence joins TRBV30 and TRBJ1-1, with D possibly being TRBD1 (5 bases). CDR1 GTSNPN and CDR2 SVGIG come from the germline V gene (reference sequence). This CDR3 comprises 13 residues. V dropped 3 bases and J dropped 7 bases, with 15 bases sitting between them. The CDR3 loop is CAWRAGGSYEAFF. The DNA for the CDR3 is TGTGCCTGGAGGGCGGGGGGGTCTTATGAAGCTTTCTTT.

The chain uses TRBV6-1 and TRBJ2-3, with D unclear. The CDR3 is made up of 14 amino acids. V shed 9 bases and J shed 1 base, with 14 bases lying between them. From germline, CDR1 is MNHNS and CDR2 SASEGT. CDR3 loop: CASVQFLGTDTQYF. The CDR3 bases are TGTGCCAGTGTACAGTTCCTTGGCACAGATACGCAGTATTTT.

The chain recombines TRBV6-6 with TRBJ1-1; tentative D call: TRBD1 (5 bases). Germline loops: CDR1 MNHNY, CDR2 SVGAGI (reference sequence). The CDR3 length is 14 residues. V was clipped by 4 bases and J by 5 bases, with 14 bases between them. CDR3 amino acids: CASSSTGARTEAFF. CDR3 coding DNA: TGTGCCAGCAGTTCAACAGGTGCACGAACTGAAGCTTTCTTT.

The chain combines TRBV2 with TRBJ2-7; D perhaps matches TRBD1 (5 bases). Deletions cut 7 bases from V and 3 bases from J, with 19 bases between. The CDR3 has 15 amino acids. Germline lookup yields CDR1 SNHLY and CDR2 FYNNEI. The CDR3 bases are TGTGCCAGCAATAAGGACCGGGCAGGGAACTACGAGCAGTACTTC. This encodes CASNKDRAGNYEQYF.

This clone appeared a single time. The V gene is TRBV7-9, the J gene TRBJ2-7; D unresolved. This CDR3 region has 13 residues. V was shortened by 4 bases and J by 12 bases, with 19 bases between the two germline ends. Germline V lookup: CDR1 SEHNR, CDR2 FQNEAQ (reference sequence). The CDR3: CASSSRDTAARYF. In DNA, the CDR3 is TGTGCCAGCAGCTCTCGAGACACCGCAGCTCGGTACTTC.

The rearrangement links TRBV9 to TRBJ1-2; 7 positions match TRBD1. V lost 1 base to trimming and J lost 0 bases; unmatched junction nucleotides: 18. CDR3 length: 20 amino acids. Germline V gene sequence: CDR1 SGDLS, CDR2 YYNGEE. CDR3 in amino acids: CASSVFDVGTADFTNYGYTF. Written as DNA, the CDR3 is TGTGCCAGCAGCGTATTTGACGTTGGGACAGCGGATTTTACTAACTATGGCTACACCTTC.

The J gene is TRBJ2-7, the V gene TRBV11-2; D is unresolved. CDR1 and CDR2 (germline): SGHAT, FQNNGV. The CDR3 length is 14 residues. V was cut by 1 base and J by 3 bases, with 10 bases left in between. The CDR3 region is CASSLVGSGYEQYF. Here the CDR3 DNA reads TGTGCCAGCAGCTTAGTCGGTTCCGGCTACGAGCAGTACTTC.

The chain is built from TRBV30 and TRBJ2-3; 10 nucleotides align to TRBD2. The V segment lost 5 bases and the J segment 2 bases; nucleotides outside the gene matches: 10. There are 16 residues in the CDR3. Germline CDR1 is GTSNPN and CDR2 is SVGIG (reference sequence). CDR3 in DNA: TGTGCCTGGGGCCGAAGGCTAGCGGGGGCCACAGATACGCAGTATTTT. It codes for CAWGRRLAGATDTQYF.

J is TRBJ2-7 and V is TRBV13, with 8 positions matching TRBD1. The V gene end was trimmed by 6 bases and the J gene end by 2 bases; junction bases not matched to a gene: 6. Germline V gives CDR1 PRHDT, CDR2 FYEKMQ (reference sequence). The CDR3 runs to 14 residues. Here the CDR3 reads CASSSDRGAYEQYF. The DNA of the CDR3 is TGTGCCAGCAGTTCTGACAGGGGCGCCTACGAGCAGTACTTC.

V usage is TRBV9 and J usage is TRBJ2-6, with TRBD1 matching over 8 bases. The V segment lost 3 bases and the J segment 0 bases; nucleotides outside the gene matches: 8. The V gene's germline CDR1 is SGDLS and CDR2 YYNGEE. The CDR3 extends over 18 amino acids. The chain's CDR3 is CASSARTGYSSGANVLTF. In nucleotides, the CDR3 is TGTGCCAGCAGCGCCCGGACAGGGTACTCCTCTGGGGCCAACGTCCTGACTTTC.

This clone came up once. The rearrangement uses TRBV6-5 and TRBJ2-1, with 13 bases aligning to TRBD2. This CDR3 region has 15 residues. Germline V gives CDR1 MNHEY, CDR2 SVGAGI. V gave up 4 bases and J gave up 6 bases; unmatched junction bases: 3. This chain's CDR3 is CASSLTSGGANEQFF. The CDR3, as DNA: TGTGCCAGCAGTTTAACTAGCGGGGGGGCCAATGAGCAGTTCTTC.